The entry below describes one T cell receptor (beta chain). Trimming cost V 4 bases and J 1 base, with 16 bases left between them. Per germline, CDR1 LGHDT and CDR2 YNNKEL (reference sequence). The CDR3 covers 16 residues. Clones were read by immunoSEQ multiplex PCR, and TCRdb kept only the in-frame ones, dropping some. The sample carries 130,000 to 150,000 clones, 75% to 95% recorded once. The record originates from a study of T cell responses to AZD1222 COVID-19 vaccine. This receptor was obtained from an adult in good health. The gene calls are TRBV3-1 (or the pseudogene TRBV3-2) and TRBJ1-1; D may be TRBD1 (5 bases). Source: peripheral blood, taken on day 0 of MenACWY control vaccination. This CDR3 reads CASSPPWRRGNTEAFF. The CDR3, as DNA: TGTGCCAGCAGCCCACCGTGGAGGAGGGGGAACACTGAAGCTTTCTTT.